The source of this T cell receptor beta chain is a study of blood T cells in healthy people across ages. The second PCR ran about 6 to 12 cycles with a sample-barcoded 5' primer and J-beta primers. Samples each returned at least 3 million CDR3-containing paired-end reads. TCRdb ran MiXCR on the 5' RACE reads and lists one entry per CDR3 protein. The table has 700,000 to 850,000 distinct CDR3 sequences, about 53% seen once. V was pared by 4 bases and J by 0 bases, with 10 bases between. The germline V gene encodes CDR1 DFQATT and CDR2 SNEGSKA (reference sequence). The CDR3 is 14 amino acids. This receptor was obtained from a man older than 75 in good health. This chain uses TRBV20-1 with TRBJ2-1; D is uncertain. The sample taken for sequencing was blood. The chain's CDR3 is CSAMGASSYNEQFF. The CDR3 DNA sequence: TGCAGTGCTATGGGCGCGAGCTCCTACAATGAGCAGTTCTTC.